These 9 T cell receptor beta chains share one sample of origin, sequenced in a study of siplizumab effects on memory and regulatory T cells (dated by TCRdb to 2018 to 2020). The library was produced with the immunoSEQ multiplex PCR assay. Imported from immuneACCESS, the table was reduced by TCRdb to in-frame sequences with V and J called. These copies leave out some clones; in studies compared against another copy, an unresolved V gene accounts for under half, and the cause of the remainder is not known. The sample has more than 60,000 clones on record, roughly 97% of them singletons. The ten largest clones take up approximately 0.1% of the sample. Sequencing was performed on naive CD8+ T cells sorted from blood. The cell subset or site label corresponds to: unstimulated naive T cells. The receptors shown here come from a human donor in good health.

The chain uses TRBV9 and TRBJ2-5; D is ambiguous. Germline V gene sequence: CDR1 SGDLS, CDR2 YYNGEE. This CDR3 is built from 14 residues. Trimming stripped 0 bases from V and 3 bases from J, with 9 bases between. Here the CDR3 DNA reads TGTGCCAGCAGCGTAGGGGGTATCGAAGAGACCCAGTACTTC. Translation gives CASSVGGIEETQYF. The full variable domain, its missing parts supplied by reference TRBV9 and TRBJ2-5, is DSGVTQTPKHLITATGQRVTLRCSPRSGDLSVYWYQQSLDQGLQFLIQYYNGEERAKGNILERFSAQQFPDLHSELNLSSLELGDSALYFCASSVGGIEETQYFGPGTRLLVL.

The rearrangement links TRBV7-9 to TRBJ2-1; D is unresolved. CDR3 length: 14 residues. V gave up 5 bases and J gave up 0 bases, with 8 bases separating them. Germline-derived CDR1 and CDR2 are SEHNR and FQNEAQ (reference sequence). This CDR3 reads CASSDSSSYNEQFF. In DNA, the CDR3 is TGTGCCAGCAGCGACTCGAGCTCCTACAATGAGCAGTTCTTC.

In this sample, this clone turned up once. The chain carries TRBV5-4 and TRBJ1-1; D is possibly TRBD1 (5 bases). Germline CDR1 reads SGHNT; CDR2 reads YYREEE (reference sequence). The CDR3 contains 16 residues. V dropped 5 bases and J dropped 1 base, with 18 bases sitting between them. CDR3 DNA: TGTGCCAGCAGGGTCGGCGTTTCGGGGGAGAACACTGAAGCTTTCTTT. Translated: CASRVGVSGENTEAFF.

The rearrangement links TRBV6-1 to TRBJ1-1; TRBD1 matches 11 bases. This CDR3 comprises 14 residues. The trim removed 7 bases at V and 4 bases at J, leaving 5 bases unmatched. Germline V CDR1 and CDR2: MNHNS, SASEGT. CDR3 bases: TGTGCCAGCACCACCGGGACAGGGGGCACTGAAGCTTTCTTT. The encoded protein is CASTTGTGGTEAFF.

This clone was observed a single time. The CDR3 DNA reads as TGTGCCAGCAGCCCCCAGGCGGGGATCGCCTACGAGCAGTACTTC. Encoded protein: CASSPQAGIAYEQYF. The genes are TRBV5-4 and TRBJ2-7; a possible D gene is TRBD2 (6 bases). The CDR3 sequence is 15 residues long. Germline V CDR1 and CDR2: SGHNT, YYREEE (reference sequence). V was trimmed by 4 bases and J by 2 bases, leaving 16 bases between them.

The chain uses TRBV9 and TRBJ2-1; TRBD2 matches at 7 bases. This CDR3 is 16 amino acids long. Trimming removed 2 bases from V and 6 bases from J; junction bases left unmatched: 11. The germline V gene encodes CDR1 SGDLS and CDR2 YYNGEE. In nucleotides, the CDR3 is TGTGCCAGCAGCGTGGACCGACTAGCCCCCCTCAATGAGCAGTTCTTC. The encoded protein is CASSVDRLAPLNEQFF.

The rearrangement uses TRBV7-9 and TRBJ2-5; TRBD1 might be the D (6 bases). The V gene lost 3 bases and the J gene lost 0 bases, with 8 bases spanning the gap. The CDR3 is 14 amino acids. Germline V gene data show CDR1 as SEHNR and CDR2 as FQNEAQ (reference sequence). The CDR3 DNA reads TGTGCCAGCAGCTTGGGGGCCGACCAAGAGACCCAGTACTTC. Translated, it gives CASSLGADQETQYF. The full variable domain, completed using reference TRBV7-9 and TRBJ2-5, is DTGVSQNPRHKITKRGQNVTFRCDPISEHNRLYWYRQTLGQGPEFLTYFQNEAQLEKSRLLSDRFSAERPKGSFSTLEIQRTEQGDSAMYLCASSLGADQETQYFGPGTRLLVL.

The chain carries TRBV19 and TRBJ2-7; weak D call: TRBD2 (5 bases). Germline loops: CDR1 LNHDA, CDR2 SQIVND (reference sequence). The CDR3 runs to 15 residues. V shed 3 bases and J shed 1 base, with 13 bases lying between them. The DNA for the CDR3 is TGTGCCAGTAGTATGTCGAGGGATGATTCCTACGAGCAGTACTTC. Its translation: CASSMSRDDSYEQYF.

The V and J genes are TRBV11-3 and TRBJ2-2; D gene ambiguous. The CDR3 consists of 13 residues. Trimming removed 1 base from V and 6 bases from J, with 6 bases in between. The V gene's germline CDR1 is SGHNT and CDR2 YENEEA. The CDR3 bases are TGTGCCAGCAGCTTAGGGTTCCCCGGGGAGCTGTTTTTT. The encoded protein is CASSLGFPGELFF.